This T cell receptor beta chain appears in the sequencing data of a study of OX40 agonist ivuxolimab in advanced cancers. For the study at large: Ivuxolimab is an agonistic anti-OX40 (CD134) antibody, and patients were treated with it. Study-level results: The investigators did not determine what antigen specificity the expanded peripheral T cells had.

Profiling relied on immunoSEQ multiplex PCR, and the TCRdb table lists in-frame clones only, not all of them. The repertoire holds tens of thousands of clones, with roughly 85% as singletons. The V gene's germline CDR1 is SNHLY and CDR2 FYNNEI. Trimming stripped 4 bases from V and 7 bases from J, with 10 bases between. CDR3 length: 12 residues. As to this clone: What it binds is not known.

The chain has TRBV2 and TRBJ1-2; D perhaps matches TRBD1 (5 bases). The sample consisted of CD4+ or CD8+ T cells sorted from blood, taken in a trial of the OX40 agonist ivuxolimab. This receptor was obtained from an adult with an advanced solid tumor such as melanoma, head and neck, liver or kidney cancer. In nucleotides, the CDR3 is TGTGCCAGCAGTGGGGACGGATCTGGCTACACCTTC. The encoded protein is CASSGDGSGYTF.